Sequencing of this TCR beta chain was carried out in a study of T cells in Graves' hyperthyroidism and ophthalmopathy. The hyperthyroidism was newly diagnosed and had lasted under 2 months; the patients were aged 18 to 65. Diagnosis relied on clinical symptoms, serum thyroxine and TRAb, thyroid ultrasound and orbital computed tomography. The V end lost 5 bases, the J end lost 5 bases, and 26 bases lay between the germline ends. The germline V gene encodes CDR1 SGHNT and CDR2 YYREEE (reference sequence). CDR3 length equals 17 residues. Amplification targeted TCR beta CDR3 regions from RNA transcripts. HTBI primers were employed in a first-round RT-PCR of the TCR CDR3. One entry per CDR3 protein results from TCRdb running MiXCR on the multiplex PCR reads. The table shows over 700,000 distinct CDR3 sequences, with 38% occurring only once. Whole-study findings and limits: Most clonotypes expanded in thyroid above 0.001 were likewise present in blood.

Only a few counts were recorded for this clonotype. Its antigen is not known. The chain couples TRBV5-4 to TRBJ2-7, with D perhaps TRBD1 or TRBD2 (5 bases each). This clonotype originated in a man younger than 35 with Graves' hyperthyroidism. Material: blood. The chain's CDR3 is CASSQASGTAPRNEQYF. CDR3 sequence (DNA): TGTGCCAGCAGTCAAGCGTCCGGGACGGCCCCAAGGAACGAGCAGTACTTC. Variable domain in full (rest from reference TRBV5-4 and TRBJ2-7): ETGVTQSPTHLIKTRGQQVTLRCSSQSGHNTVSWYQQALGQGPQFIFQYYREEENGRGNFPPRFSGLQFPNYSSELNVNALELDDSALYLCASSQASGTAPRNEQYFGPGTRLTVT.